Sequencing of this T cell receptor beta chain was carried out in a study of molecular identifiers for immune sequencing clone quantification. The wider study: Four of five RNA aliquots from approximately 22,000 or 94,000 naive CD8 T cells were sequenced.

This clonotype occurred many times. A single record per CDR3 protein comes from TCRdb applying MiXCR to the PCR reads. The sample has more than 60,000 distinct CDR3 sequences; around a sixth are singletons. V dropped 6 bases and J dropped 0 bases, with 23 bases sitting between them. The CDR3 runs to 17 residues. CDR1 is SQVTM and CDR2 is ANQGSEA in the germline V gene. The receptor comes from a human donor in good health. Some libraries in this study had Jurkat cell RNA spiked in. V is TRBV29-1 and J is TRBJ2-5; tentatively, D is TRBD1 or TRBD2 (6 bases each). The source material was naive CD8+ T cells from blood, with Jurkat cell RNA spiked in. The subset denotes: FACS-sorted CD8+CD4-CCR7+CD45RA+ naive T cells. CDR3 in amino acids: CSVDGVRGREDQETQYF. CDR3 nucleotide sequence: TGCAGCGTCGACGGGGTTCGGGGGCGAGAGGACCAAGAGACCCAGTACTTC.